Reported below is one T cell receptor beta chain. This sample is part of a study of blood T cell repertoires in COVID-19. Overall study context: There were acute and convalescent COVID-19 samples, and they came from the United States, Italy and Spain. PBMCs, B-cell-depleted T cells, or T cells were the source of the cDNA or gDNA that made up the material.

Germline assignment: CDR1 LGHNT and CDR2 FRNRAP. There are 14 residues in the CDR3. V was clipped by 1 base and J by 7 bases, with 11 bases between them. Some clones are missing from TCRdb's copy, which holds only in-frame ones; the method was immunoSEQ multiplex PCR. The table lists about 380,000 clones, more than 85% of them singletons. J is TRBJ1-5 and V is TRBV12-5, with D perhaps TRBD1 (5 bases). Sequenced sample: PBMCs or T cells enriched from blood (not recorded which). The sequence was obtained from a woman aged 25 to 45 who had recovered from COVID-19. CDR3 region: CASGLGGEGQPQHF. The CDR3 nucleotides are TGTGCTAGTGGTTTGGGAGGGGAGGGACAGCCCCAGCATTTT.